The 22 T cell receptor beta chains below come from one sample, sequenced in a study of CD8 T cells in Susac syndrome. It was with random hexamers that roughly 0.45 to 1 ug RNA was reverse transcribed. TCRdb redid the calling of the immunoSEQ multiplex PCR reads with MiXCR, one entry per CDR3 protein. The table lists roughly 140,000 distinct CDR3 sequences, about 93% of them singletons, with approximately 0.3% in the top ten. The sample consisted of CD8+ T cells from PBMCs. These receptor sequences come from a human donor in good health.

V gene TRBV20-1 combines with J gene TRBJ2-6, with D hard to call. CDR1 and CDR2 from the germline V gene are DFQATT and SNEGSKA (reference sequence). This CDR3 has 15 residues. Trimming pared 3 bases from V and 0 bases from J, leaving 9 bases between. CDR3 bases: TGCAGTGCTAGTATAGGCTACTCTGGGGCCAACGTCCTGACTTTC. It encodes CSASIGYSGANVLTF.

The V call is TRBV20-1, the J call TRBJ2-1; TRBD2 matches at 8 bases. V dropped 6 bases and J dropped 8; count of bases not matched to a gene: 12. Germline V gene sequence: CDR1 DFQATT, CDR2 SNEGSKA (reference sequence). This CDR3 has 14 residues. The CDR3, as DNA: TGCAGTGCAAACGGGAGGGGTTCAGTCTATGAGCAGTTCTTC. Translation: CSANGRGSVYEQFF.

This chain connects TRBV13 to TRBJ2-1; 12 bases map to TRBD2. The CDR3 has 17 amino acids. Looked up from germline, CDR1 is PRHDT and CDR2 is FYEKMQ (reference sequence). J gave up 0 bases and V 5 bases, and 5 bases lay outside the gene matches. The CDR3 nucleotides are TGTGCCAGCAGCCTAAGGACTAGCGGGGACTCCTACAATGAGCAGTTCTTC. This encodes CASSLRTSGDSYNEQFF. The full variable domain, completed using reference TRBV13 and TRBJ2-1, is AAGVIQSPRHLIKEKRETATLKCYPIPRHDTVYWYQQGPGQDPQFLISFYEKMQSDKGSIPDRFSAQQFSDYHSELNMSSLELGDSALYFCASSLRTSGDSYNEQFFGPGTRLTVL.

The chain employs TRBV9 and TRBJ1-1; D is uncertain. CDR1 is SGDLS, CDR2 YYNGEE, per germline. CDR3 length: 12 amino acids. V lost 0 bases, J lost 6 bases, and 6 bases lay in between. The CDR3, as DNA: TGTGCCAGCAGCGTAGCAGGAGCTGAAGCTTTCTTT. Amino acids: CASSVAGAEAFF.

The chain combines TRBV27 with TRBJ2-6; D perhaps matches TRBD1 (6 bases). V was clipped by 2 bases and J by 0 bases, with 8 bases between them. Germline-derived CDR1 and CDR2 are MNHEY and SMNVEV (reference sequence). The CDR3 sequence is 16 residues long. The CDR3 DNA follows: TGTGCCAGCAGTTTACCCAGGGGCTCTGGGGCCAACGTCCTGACTTTC. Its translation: CASSLPRGSGANVLTF.

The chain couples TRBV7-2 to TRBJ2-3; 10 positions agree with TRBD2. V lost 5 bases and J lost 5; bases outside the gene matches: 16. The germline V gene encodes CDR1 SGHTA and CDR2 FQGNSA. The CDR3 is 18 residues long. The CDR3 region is CASSPRTSGALGEDTQYF. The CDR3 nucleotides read TGTGCCAGCAGCCCCCGGACTAGCGGAGCTCTGGGGGAAGATACGCAGTATTTT.

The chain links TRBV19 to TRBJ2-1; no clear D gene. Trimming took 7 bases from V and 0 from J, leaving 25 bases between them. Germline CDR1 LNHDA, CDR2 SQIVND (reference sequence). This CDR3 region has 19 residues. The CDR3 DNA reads TGTGCCAGTACCGATGGGTATGGCTCGCACTCCAGCTCCTACAATGAGCAGTTCTTC. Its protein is CASTDGYGSHSSSYNEQFF.

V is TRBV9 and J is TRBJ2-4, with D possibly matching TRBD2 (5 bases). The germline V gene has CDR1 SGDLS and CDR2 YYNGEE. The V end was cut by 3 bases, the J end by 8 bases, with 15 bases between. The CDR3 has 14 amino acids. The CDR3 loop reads CASSASGVRDIQYF. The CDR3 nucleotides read TGTGCCAGCAGCGCCAGCGGAGTGCGGGACATTCAGTACTTC.

The chain's CDR3 is CASSVGATRDEQYF. CDR3 DNA sequence: TGTGCCAGCAGCGTAGGCGCGACCAGGGACGAGCAGTACTTC. This sequence joins TRBV9 and TRBJ2-7, with D maybe TRBD1 (5 bases). The germline CDR1 and CDR2 sequences are SGDLS and YYNGEE. CDR3 length: 14 amino acids. V lost 0 bases and J 5 bases, leaving 12 bases between the germline ends. The variable domain in full, completed from reference TRBV9 and TRBJ2-7, reads DSGVTQTPKHLITATGQRVTLRCSPRSGDLSVYWYQQSLDQGLQFLIQYYNGEERAKGNILERFSAQQFPDLHSELNLSSLELGDSALYFCASSVGATRDEQYFGPGTRLTVT.

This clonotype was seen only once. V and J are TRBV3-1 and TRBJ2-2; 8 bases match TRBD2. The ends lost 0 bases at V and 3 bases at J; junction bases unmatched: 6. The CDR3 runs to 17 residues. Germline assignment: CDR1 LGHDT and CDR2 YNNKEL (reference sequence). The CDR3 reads CASSQDVLAVDTGELFF. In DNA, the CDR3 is TGTGCCAGCAGCCAAGATGTACTAGCGGTCGACACCGGGGAGCTGTTTTTT. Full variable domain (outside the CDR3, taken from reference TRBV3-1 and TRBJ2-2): DTAVSQTPKYLVTQMGNDKSIKCEQNLGHDTMYWYKQDSKKFLKIMFSYNNKELIINETVPNRFSPKSPDKAHLNLHINSLELGDSAVYFCASSQDVLAVDTGELFFGEGSRLTVL.

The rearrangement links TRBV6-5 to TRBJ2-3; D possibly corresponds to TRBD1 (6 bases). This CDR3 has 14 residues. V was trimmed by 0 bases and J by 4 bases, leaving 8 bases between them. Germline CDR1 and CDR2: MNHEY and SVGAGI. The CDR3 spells CASSYSDSPDTQYF. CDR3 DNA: TGTGCCAGCAGTTACTCGGACAGTCCAGATACGCAGTATTTT.

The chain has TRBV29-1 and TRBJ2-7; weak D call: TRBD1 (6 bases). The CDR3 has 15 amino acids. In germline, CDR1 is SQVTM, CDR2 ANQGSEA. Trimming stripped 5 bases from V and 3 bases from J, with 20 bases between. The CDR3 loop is CSVPIESTGIYEQYF. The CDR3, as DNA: TGCAGCGTTCCCATAGAATCGACAGGTATCTACGAGCAGTACTTC.

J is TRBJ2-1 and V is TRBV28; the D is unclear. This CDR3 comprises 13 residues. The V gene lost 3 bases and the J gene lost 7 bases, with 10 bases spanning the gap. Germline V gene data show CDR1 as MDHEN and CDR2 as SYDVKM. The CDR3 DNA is TGTGCCAGCAGTTTCGAGGCCTCAAATGAGCAGTTCTTC. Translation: CASSFEASNEQFF.

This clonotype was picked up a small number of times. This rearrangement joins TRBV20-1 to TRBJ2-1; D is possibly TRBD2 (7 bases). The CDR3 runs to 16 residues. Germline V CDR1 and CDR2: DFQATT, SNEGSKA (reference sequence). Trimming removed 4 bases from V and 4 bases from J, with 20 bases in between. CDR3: CSAMPYPGGSYNEQFF. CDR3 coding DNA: TGCAGTGCTATGCCGTACCCGGGGGGCTCTTACAATGAGCAGTTCTTC.

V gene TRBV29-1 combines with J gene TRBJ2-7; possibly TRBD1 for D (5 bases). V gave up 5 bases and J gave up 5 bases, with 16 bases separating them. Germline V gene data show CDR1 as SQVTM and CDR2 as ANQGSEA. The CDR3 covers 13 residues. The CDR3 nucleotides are TGCAGCGTTTGGACAAGCAGGTCTCACGAGCAGTACTTC. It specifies CSVWTSRSHEQYF.

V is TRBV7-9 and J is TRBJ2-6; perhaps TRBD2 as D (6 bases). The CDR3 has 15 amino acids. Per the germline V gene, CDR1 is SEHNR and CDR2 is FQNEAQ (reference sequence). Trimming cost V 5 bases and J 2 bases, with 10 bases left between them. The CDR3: CASSPPGAGANVLTF. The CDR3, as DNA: TGTGCCAGCAGCCCCCCGGGAGCTGGGGCCAACGTCCTGACTTTC.

The CDR3 sequence: CASSSGTSGRHETQYF. CDR3 nucleotides: TGTGCCAGCAGCTCCGGGACTAGCGGGAGGCACGAGACCCAGTACTTC. This rearrangement joins TRBV7-9 to TRBJ2-5; 15 bases align to TRBD2. This CDR3 is 16 amino acids long. The ends lost 4 bases at V and 5 bases at J; junction bases unmatched: 5. Per the germline V gene, CDR1 is SEHNR and CDR2 is FQNEAQ (reference sequence).

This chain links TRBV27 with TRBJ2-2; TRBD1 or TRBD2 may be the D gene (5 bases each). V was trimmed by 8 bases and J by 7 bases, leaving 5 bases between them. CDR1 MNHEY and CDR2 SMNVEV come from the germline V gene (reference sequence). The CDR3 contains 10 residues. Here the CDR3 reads CASGGGELFF. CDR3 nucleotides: TGTGCCAGCGGGGGCGGGGAGCTGTTTTTT.

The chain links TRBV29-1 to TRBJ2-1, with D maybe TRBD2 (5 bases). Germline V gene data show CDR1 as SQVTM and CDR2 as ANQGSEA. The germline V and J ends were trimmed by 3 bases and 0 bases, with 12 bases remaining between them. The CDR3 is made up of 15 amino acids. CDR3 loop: CSVDASHRSYNEQFF. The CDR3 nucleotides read TGCAGCGTTGATGCTAGCCACCGCTCCTACAATGAGCAGTTCTTC.

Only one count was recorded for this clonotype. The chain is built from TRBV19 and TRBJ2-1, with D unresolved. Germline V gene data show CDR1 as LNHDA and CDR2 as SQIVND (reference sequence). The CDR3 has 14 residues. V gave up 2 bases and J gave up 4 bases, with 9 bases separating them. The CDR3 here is CASSISSFYNEQFF. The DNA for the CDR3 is TGTGCCAGTAGTATATCTTCCTTTTACAATGAGCAGTTCTTC.

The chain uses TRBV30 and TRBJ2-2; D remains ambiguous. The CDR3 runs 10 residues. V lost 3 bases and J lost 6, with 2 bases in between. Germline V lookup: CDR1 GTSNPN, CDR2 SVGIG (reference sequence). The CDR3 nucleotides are TGTGCCTGGAGCGCCGGGGAGCTGTTTTTT. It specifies CAWSAGELFF.

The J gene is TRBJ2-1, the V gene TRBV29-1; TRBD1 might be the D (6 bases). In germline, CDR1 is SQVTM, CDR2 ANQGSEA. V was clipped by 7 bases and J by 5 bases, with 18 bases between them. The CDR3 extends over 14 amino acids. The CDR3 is CSAWGYRENNEQFF. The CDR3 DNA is TGCAGCGCTTGGGGGTACAGGGAGAACAATGAGCAGTTCTTC.